Given below is one T cell receptor beta chain in context. Its cognate antigen has yet to be identified. The record has no base qualities; no much larger clone is one base away. TCRbeta CDR3 regions were amplified from genomic DNA using the immunoSEQ Assay, a bias-controlled multiplex PCR. The published analysis was carried out like this. Nucleated cell counts per sample were estimated from amplification of reference gene primers within the assay. To quantify the absolute abundance of each unique TCRbeta CDR3 rearrangement, sequence reads were collapsed and filtered. For each sample, productive Simpson clonality was calculated as the square root of Simpson's diversity index over productive rearrangements. The table was pulled from immuneACCESS by TCRdb, which kept in-frame rearrangements only. Such tables lose some clones; where checked, under half of the loss comes from unresolved V genes, and the rest has no known cause. That table furnishes V, J and clone size, whereas the DNA furnished D and trimming. The table for this sample lists around 200,000 clones; 80% of them were counted only once. Of the sample, 5.5% to 7% is held by the ten largest clones.

The sample comes from a study of blood T cell repertoires in COVID-19 (dated by TCRdb to 2020 to 2022). A note on the overall study: Samples covering the acute and convalescent phases of COVID-19 were provided by collaborators in the United States, Italy and Spain. The material from the prospective study consisted of cDNA or gDNA derived from T cells, B-cell-depleted T cells, or PBMCs. Deeply sampled blood TCRbeta repertoires from subjects exposed to, actively infected with, or recovered from COVID-19 were included in the dataset. The repertoires were released in a freely available public database intended as a resource for research on the immune response to SARS-CoV-2. The samples were drawn from two sources: the first 160 participants of the ongoing ImmuneRACE study, and 1,254 subjects contributed by 6 global collaborators. A de-identified subject ID, COVID-19 status, age in years and sex were almost always included in the sample metadata. Where HLA class I and class II types were available, the types were taken from metadata supplied by the sample provider, not from assay-based typing. The investigation overall reported the following: How much clinical and demographic metadata was included differed by source and by participant, and the metadata was provided uncurated.

Reading from cysteine to phenylalanine, the CDR3 counts 16 amino acids. The entry retains the CDR3 DNA only, 48 bases that are in frame from base 1. Compared with germline, V lacks 2 bases and J lacks 5 bases; bases without a gene match: 8. CDR1 is given as SNHLY and CDR2 as FYNNEI, both from the germline V gene. Whole blood was collected in K2EDTA tubes by collaborating institutions according to the institutions' own protocols. Collaborator samples were shipped for TCRbeta analysis as frozen whole blood, isolated PBMCs, or DNA extracted from either sample type. Input material: peripheral blood. The clonotype was recovered from a woman between 65 and 79 years old with acute or convalescent COVID-19. This sequence uses TRBV2 and TRBJ2-2, with 7 central nucleotides matching TRBD2. The nucleotides are TGTGCCAGCAGTGAATGGGGCGGGAGAGTTACCGGGGAGCTGTTTTTT. Its translation is CASSEWGGRVTGELFF.